A single T cell receptor beta chain is shown here with its context. Antigen specificity is unknown. The data stem from a study of cytomegalovirus exposure and HLA in healthy donors. Findings and caveats of the study: The productive fraction for most TCR beta V segments was about 90% or about 30% in an earlier analysis. Another analysis was done later, and it associated approximately 17,000 TCR beta sequences with HLA alleles at 0.05 false discovery rate. With further analysis later on, most CMV-associated TCR beta chains appeared HLA-restricted.

PCR involved 60 Vbeta and 13 Jbeta primers. This table comes from immunoSEQ multiplex PCR, and its TCRdb copy is limited to in-frame clones, with some not included. Among tens of thousands of clones, 70% were seen once, and the ten largest hold roughly 10%. The origin of this receptor is a woman in her 50s in good health and CMV-seropositive. The specimen sequenced was PBMCs.

CDR3 residues: CASSLGQGLAGELFF. For the CDR3, the DNA is TGTGCCAGCAGCTTAGGACAGGGCTTAGCCGGGGAGCTGTTTTTT. V gene TRBV7-2 combines with J gene TRBJ2-2; TRBD1 matches 7 bases. V was clipped by 1 base and J by 6 bases; unmatched bases: 5. The CDR3 is made up of 15 amino acids. Germline lookup yields CDR1 SGHTA and CDR2 FQGNSA.